The 9 T cell receptor beta chains below come from one sample, sequenced in a study of blood T cell repertoires in COVID-19. Assay: immunoSEQ multiplex PCR; the TCRdb copy retains only in-frame clones and omits some. The sample shows 97,000 or so clones, more than 85% of them seen only once. Sequenced: peripheral blood. The receptors come from a man aged 18 to 30 with acute or convalescent COVID-19.

The rearrangement uses TRBV5-1 and TRBJ2-3; a weak D match, TRBD2 (7 bases). Germline CDR1 reads SGHRS; CDR2 reads YFSETQ. The V and J ends lost 4 bases and 6 bases respectively, with 18 bases between them. The CDR3 contains 15 residues. The CDR3 DNA follows: TGCGCCAGCAGCAGGGGGGGGCCGGTCACCGATACGCAGTATTTT. Translation gives CASSRGGPVTDTQYF.

The J gene is TRBJ1-2, the V gene TRBV12-3 or TRBV12-4, with a possible D match to TRBD1 (5 bases). V lost 4 bases and J lost 8, with 14 bases in between. This CDR3 has 13 residues. The CDR3 DNA follows: TGTGCCAGCAGTTCGGGACCTGGGGGGGGCTACACCTTC. As protein: CASSSGPGGGYTF.

This clone was picked up a small number of times. The sample carries other DNA sequences with the same CDR3. The V gene is TRBV18, the J gene TRBJ1-5; 10 nucleotides agree with TRBD1. V was pared by 6 bases and J by 2 bases, with 10 bases of the junction left unmatched. Germline V gene data show CDR1 as KGHSH and CDR2 as LQKENI. The CDR3 is 17 residues long. DNA for the CDR3: TGTGCCAGCTCTGTATCCGGACAGGGGGGTCGCAATCAGCCCCAGCATTTT. Its protein product is CASSVSGQGGRNQPQHF.

The chain joins TRBV27 to TRBJ1-1; unclear D gene. Deletions cut 6 bases from V and 0 bases from J, with 17 bases between. Germline lookup yields CDR1 MNHEY and CDR2 SMNVEV (reference sequence). This CDR3 comprises 16 residues. The chain's CDR3 is CASRAGGSPVNTEAFF. CDR3 sequence (DNA): TGTGCCAGCAGAGCCGGAGGGAGTCCTGTGAACACTGAAGCTTTCTTT.

The chain recombines TRBV24-1 with TRBJ2-7; D may be TRBD1 (6 bases). The V gene's germline CDR1 is KGHDR and CDR2 SFDVKD. This CDR3 comprises 15 residues. V lost 5 bases, J lost 3 bases, and 16 bases lay in between. CDR3 in DNA: TGTGCCACCAGTGGACCCAGGGGTCCGGGCTACGAGCAGTACTTC. Residues: CATSGPRGPGYEQYF.

The chain uses TRBV24-1 and TRBJ2-1; 9 positions match TRBD2. This CDR3 contains 14 residues. After removal of 6 bases from V and 4 bases from J, the junction contained 3 bases not matched to a gene. Germline CDR1 is KGHDR and CDR2 is SFDVKD. As DNA, the CDR3 is TGTGCCACCAGTCTTGGACTAGCGTACAATGAGCAGTTCTTC. Protein sequence: CATSLGLAYNEQFF.

This sequence joins TRBV6-5 and TRBJ1-6, with D hard to call. From germline, CDR1 is MNHEY and CDR2 SVGAGI. Trimming shortened V by 2 bases and J by 0 bases, and 5 bases separated the two germline ends. The CDR3 runs to 15 residues. The CDR3 nucleotides read TGTGCCAGCAGTTACGACAACTCCTATAATTCACCCCTCCACTTT. Its protein is CASSYDNSYNSPLHF.

This rearrangement joins TRBV7-9 to TRBJ1-4; TRBD1 is a possible D gene (6 bases). CDR3 length equals 13 residues. Trimming shortened V by 8 bases and J by 5 bases, and 12 bases separated the two germline ends. CDR1 SEHNR and CDR2 FQNEAQ come from the germline V gene (reference sequence). DNA for the CDR3: TGTGCCAGCTCACTCCAGGGGAATGAAAAACTGTTTTTT. Residues: CASSLQGNEKLFF.

V usage is TRBV6-4 and J usage is TRBJ1-1, with D possibly being TRBD1 (5 bases). This CDR3 spans 13 amino acids. The germline V gene has CDR1 MRHNA and CDR2 SNTAGT. V lost 6 bases and J 4 bases, leaving 12 bases between the germline ends. CDR3 in amino acids: CASSREEATEAFF. The CDR3 region has the DNA TGTGCCAGCAGCAGGGAGGAGGCCACTGAAGCTTTCTTT.